The 10 T cell receptor beta chains listed next were all sequenced from one sample in a study of control samples from healthy donors and cancer patients. Assay: immunoSEQ multiplex PCR; the TCRdb copy retains only in-frame clones and omits some. The sample shows some 130,000 clones, less than 90% of them seen only once. The source material was blood. These receptor sequences come from a young woman in good health.

The V and J genes are TRBV5-1 and TRBJ2-1; 9 bases are a match to TRBD2. Germline V gene sequence: CDR1 SGHRS, CDR2 YFSETQ. The trim removed 0 bases at V and 3 bases at J, leaving 7 bases unmatched. The CDR3 covers 17 residues. The CDR3 DNA sequence: TGCGCCAGCAGCTTGGCCGCAGCGGGAGGCGTCTACAATGAGCAGTTCTTC. Encoded protein: CASSLAAAGGVYNEQFF.

This clone has a single count. The chain couples TRBV5-5 to TRBJ2-5; 8 bases map to TRBD1. The CDR3 is 15 amino acids. J gave up 4 bases and V 0 bases, and 5 bases lay outside the gene matches. Germline-derived CDR1 and CDR2 are SGHKS and YYEKEE (reference sequence). For the CDR3, the DNA is TGTGCCAGCAGCTTGGTTGCAGGGGGCAGAGAGACCCAGTACTTC. Amino acid sequence: CASSLVAGGRETQYF.

The chain links TRBV30 to TRBJ1-1; D unresolved. Germline V gene data show CDR1 as GTSNPN and CDR2 as SVGIG (reference sequence). Trimming stripped 3 bases from V and 4 bases from J, with 12 bases between. The CDR3 extends over 13 amino acids. DNA of the CDR3: TGTGCCTGGAGCCCTACCCGGGGCACTGAAGCTTTCTTT. It yields the protein CAWSPTRGTEAFF.

There are a few counts of this clone. The genes are TRBV30 and TRBJ1-5, with D possibly TRBD1 on 6 matching bases. Germline V gene sequence: CDR1 GTSNPN, CDR2 SVGIG (reference sequence). The germline V and J ends were trimmed by 2 bases and 0 bases, with 11 bases remaining between them. The CDR3 sequence is 15 residues long. The CDR3 region is CAWSLGALSNQPQHF. The DNA for the CDR3 is TGTGCCTGGAGTCTGGGGGCCCTTAGCAATCAGCCCCAGCATTTT.

The chain links TRBV6-5 to TRBJ2-5; no firm D call. The CDR3 spans 13 residues. Looked up from germline, CDR1 is MNHEY and CDR2 is SVGAGI. V was shortened by 4 bases and J by 5 bases, with 11 bases between the two germline ends. CDR3 DNA sequence: TGTGCCAGCAGTTCGGTGGATAGGGAGACCCAGTACTTC. It codes for CASSSVDRETQYF.

V and J are TRBV30 and TRBJ2-5; a weak D match, TRBD2 (5 bases). Germline values: CDR1 GTSNPN, CDR2 SVGIG (reference sequence). The V gene lost 2 bases and the J gene lost 2 bases, with 6 bases spanning the gap. This CDR3 has 12 amino acids. Written as DNA, the CDR3 is TGTGCCTGGAGTCGCGGGCAAGAGACCCAGTACTTC. This gives the protein CAWSRGQETQYF.

The CDR3 loop reads CASSVTPSSYNSPLHF. CDR3 DNA sequence: TGTGCCAGCAGCGTGACACCGAGCTCCTATAATTCACCCCTCCACTTT. The chain combines TRBV9 with TRBJ1-6; D remains ambiguous. V lost 2 bases and J lost 0, with 9 bases in between. The CDR3 is 16 amino acids. The germline gives CDR1 SGDLS, CDR2 YYNGEE.

The chain couples TRBV6-6 to TRBJ2-6; 7 positions match TRBD1. V lost 4 bases, J lost 2 bases, and 2 bases stayed unmatched. This CDR3 contains 15 residues. CDR1 and CDR2 (germline): MNHNY, SVGAGI (reference sequence). CDR3 loop: CASSSGQAGANVLTF. The CDR3 region has the DNA TGTGCCAGCAGTTCCGGACAGGCTGGGGCCAACGTCCTGACTTTC.

This clone came up once. J is TRBJ1-2 and V is TRBV5-1, with a tentative D call TRBD1 (5 bases). Germline lookup yields CDR1 SGHRS and CDR2 YFSETQ. This CDR3 region has 15 residues. Deletions cut 0 bases from V and 3 bases from J, with 12 bases between. CDR3 sequence reads: CASSLAGGGDYGYTF. DNA for the CDR3: TGCGCCAGCAGCTTGGCTGGGGGAGGCGACTATGGCTACACCTTC.

V gene TRBV29-1 combines with J gene TRBJ2-7; D unresolved. The germline gives CDR1 SQVTM, CDR2 ANQGSEA. The CDR3 length is 10 residues. V was trimmed by 8 bases and J by 3 bases, leaving 8 bases between them. The CDR3 loop reads CSPAGYEQYF. The DNA for the CDR3 is TGCAGCCCAGCAGGCTACGAGCAGTACTTC.